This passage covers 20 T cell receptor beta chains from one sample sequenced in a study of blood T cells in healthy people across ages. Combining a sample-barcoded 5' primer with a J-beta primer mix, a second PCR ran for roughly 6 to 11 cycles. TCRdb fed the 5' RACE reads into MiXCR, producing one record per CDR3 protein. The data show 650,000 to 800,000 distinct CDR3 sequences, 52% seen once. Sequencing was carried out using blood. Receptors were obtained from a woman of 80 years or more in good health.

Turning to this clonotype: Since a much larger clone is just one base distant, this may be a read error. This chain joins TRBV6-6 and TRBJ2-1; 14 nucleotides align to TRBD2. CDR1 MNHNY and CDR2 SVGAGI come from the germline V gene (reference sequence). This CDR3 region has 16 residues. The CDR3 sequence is CAGSSGLAGGNNEQFF. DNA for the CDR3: TGTGCCGGCAGTAGTGGACTAGCGGGAGGTAACAATGAGCAGTTCTTC.

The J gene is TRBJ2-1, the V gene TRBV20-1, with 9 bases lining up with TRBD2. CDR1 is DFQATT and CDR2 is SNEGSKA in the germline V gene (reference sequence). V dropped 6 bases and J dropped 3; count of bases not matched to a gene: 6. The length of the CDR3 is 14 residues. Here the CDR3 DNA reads TGCAGTGCCCCCAGGCGGGAGGGCTACAATGAGCAGTTCTTC. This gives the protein CSAPRREGYNEQFF.

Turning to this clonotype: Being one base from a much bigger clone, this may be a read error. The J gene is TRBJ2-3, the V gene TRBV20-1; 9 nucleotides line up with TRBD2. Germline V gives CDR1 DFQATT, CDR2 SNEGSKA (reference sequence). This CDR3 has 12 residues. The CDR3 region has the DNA TGCAGTGTTAGCGGGAGCACAGATACGCCGTATTTT. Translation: CSVSGSTDTPYF.

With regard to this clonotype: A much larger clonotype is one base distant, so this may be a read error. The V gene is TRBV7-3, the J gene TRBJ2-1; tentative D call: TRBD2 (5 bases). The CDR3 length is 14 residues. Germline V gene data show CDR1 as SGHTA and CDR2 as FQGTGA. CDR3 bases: TGTGCCAGCAGCGTAACACCCGGACTGCCAGAGCAGTTCTTC. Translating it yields CASSVTPGLPEQFF.

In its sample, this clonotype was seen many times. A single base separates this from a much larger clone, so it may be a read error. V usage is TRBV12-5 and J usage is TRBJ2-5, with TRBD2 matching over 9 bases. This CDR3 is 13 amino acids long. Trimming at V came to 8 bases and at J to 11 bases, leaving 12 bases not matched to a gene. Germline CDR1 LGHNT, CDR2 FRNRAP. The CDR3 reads CASLGLANNEQYF. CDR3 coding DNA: TGTGCTAGTCTGGGACTAGCTAACAATGAGCAGTACTTC. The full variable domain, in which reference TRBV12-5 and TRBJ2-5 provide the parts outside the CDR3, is DARVTQTPRHKVTEMGQEVTMRCQPILGHNTVFWYRQTMMQGLELLAYFRNRAPLDDSGMPKDRFSAEMPDATLATLKIQPSEPRDSAVYFCASLGLANNEQYFGPGTRLLVL.

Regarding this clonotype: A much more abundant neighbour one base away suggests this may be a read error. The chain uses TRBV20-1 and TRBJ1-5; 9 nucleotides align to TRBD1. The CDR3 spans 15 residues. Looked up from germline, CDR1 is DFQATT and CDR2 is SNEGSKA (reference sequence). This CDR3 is CSTRVPGQGDQPQHF. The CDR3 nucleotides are TGCAGTACTAGAGTGCCGGGACAGGGAGATCAGCCCCAGCATTTT.

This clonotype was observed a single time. The CDR3 DNA follows: TGCGCCAGCAGCTTTGGAAGAGCGGCTATAGAGACCCAGTACTTC. Translating gives CASSFGRAAIETQYF. V is TRBV5-1 and J is TRBJ2-5; a possible D gene is TRBD2 (5 bases). The CDR3 extends over 15 amino acids. CDR1 SGHRS and CDR2 YFSETQ come from the germline V gene. V was trimmed by 2 bases and J by 4 bases, leaving 15 bases between them.

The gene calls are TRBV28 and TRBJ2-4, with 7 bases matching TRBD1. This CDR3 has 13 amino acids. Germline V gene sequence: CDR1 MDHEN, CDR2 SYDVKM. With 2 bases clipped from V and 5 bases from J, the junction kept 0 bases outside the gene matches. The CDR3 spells CASSLGTENIQYF. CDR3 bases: TGTGCCAGCAGTTTAGGGACAGAAAACATTCAGTACTTC.

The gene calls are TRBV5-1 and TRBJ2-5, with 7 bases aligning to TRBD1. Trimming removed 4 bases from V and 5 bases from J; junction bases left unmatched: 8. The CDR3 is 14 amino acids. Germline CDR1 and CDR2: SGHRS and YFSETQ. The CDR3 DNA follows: TGCGCCAGCAGCCGGACAGGAGAAAGGGAGACCCAGTACTTC. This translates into CASSRTGERETQYF. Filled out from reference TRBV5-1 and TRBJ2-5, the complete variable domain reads KAGVTQTPRYLIKTRGQQVTLSCSPISGHRSVSWYQQTPGQGLQFLFEYFSETQRNKGNFPGRFSGRQFSNSRSEMNVSTLELGDSALYLCASSRTGERETQYFGPGTRLLVL.

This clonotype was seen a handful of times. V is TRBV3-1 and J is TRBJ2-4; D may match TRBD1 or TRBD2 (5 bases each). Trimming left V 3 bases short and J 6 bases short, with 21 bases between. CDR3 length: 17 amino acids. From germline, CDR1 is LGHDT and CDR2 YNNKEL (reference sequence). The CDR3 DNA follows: TGTGCCAGCAGCCACCTTACGGCCGGGACGCGCGGAAACATTCAGTACTTC. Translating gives CASSHLTAGTRGNIQYF. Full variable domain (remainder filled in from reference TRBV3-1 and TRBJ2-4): DTAVSQTPKYLVTQMGNDKSIKCEQNLGHDTMYWYKQDSKKFLKIMFSYNNKELIINETVPNRFSPKSPDKAHLNLHINSLELGDSAVYFCASSHLTAGTRGNIQYFGAGTRLSVL.

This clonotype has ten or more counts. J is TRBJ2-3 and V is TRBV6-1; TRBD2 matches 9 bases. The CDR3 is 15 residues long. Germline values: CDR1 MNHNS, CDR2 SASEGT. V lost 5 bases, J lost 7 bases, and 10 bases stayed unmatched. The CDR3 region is CASSRLADRSYTQYF. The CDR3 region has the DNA TGTGCCAGCAGTAGACTAGCGGATCGAAGTTATACGCAGTATTTT.

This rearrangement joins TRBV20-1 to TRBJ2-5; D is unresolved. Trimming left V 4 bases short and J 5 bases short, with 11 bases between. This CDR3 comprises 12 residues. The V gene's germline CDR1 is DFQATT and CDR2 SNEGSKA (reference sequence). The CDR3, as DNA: TGCAGTGCTAACCCGTCCGGGGAGACCCAGTACTTC. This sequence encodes CSANPSGETQYF.

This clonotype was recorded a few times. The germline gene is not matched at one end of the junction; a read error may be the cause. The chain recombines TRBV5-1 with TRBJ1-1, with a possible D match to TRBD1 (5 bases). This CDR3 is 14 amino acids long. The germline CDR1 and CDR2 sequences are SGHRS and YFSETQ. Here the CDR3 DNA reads TGTGCCAGCAGCTTGGAACAGGAGAACACTGAAGCTTTCTTT. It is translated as CASSLEQENTEAFF.

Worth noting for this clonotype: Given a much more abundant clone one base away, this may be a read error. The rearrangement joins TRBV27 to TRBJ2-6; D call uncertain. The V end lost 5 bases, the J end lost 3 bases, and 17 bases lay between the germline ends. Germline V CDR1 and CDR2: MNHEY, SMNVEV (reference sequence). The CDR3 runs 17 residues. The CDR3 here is CASSPRPLFLGANVLTF. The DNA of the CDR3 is TGTGCCAGCAGTCCCAGGCCACTATTCCTTGGGGCCAACGTCCTGACTTTC.

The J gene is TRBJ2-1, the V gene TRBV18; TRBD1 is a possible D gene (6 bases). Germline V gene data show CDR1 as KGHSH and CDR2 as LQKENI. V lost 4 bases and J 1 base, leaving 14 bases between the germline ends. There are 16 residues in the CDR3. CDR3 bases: TGTGCCAGCTCACTTTTAGGGGGAGATTCCTACAATGAGCAGTTCTTC. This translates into CASSLLGGDSYNEQFF.

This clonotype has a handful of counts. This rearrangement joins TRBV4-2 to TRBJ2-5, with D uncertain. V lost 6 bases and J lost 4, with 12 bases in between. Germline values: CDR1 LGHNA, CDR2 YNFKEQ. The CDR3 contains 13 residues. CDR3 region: CASSTDLGETQYF. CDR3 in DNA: TGTGCCAGCAGTACCGACTTAGGAGAGACCCAGTACTTC.

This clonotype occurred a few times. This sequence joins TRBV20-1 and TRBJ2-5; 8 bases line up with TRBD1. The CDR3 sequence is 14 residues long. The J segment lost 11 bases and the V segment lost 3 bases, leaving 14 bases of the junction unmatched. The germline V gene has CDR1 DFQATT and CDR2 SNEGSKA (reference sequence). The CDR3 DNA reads TGCAGTGCTAGTCTACCCTACAGGGGGGATGAGCAGTACTTC. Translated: CSASLPYRGDEQYF.

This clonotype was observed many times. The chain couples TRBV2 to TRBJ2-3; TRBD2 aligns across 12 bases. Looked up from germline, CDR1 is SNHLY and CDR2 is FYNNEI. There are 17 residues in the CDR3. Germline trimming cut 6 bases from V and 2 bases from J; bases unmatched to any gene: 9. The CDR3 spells CASSRTGLAGNTDTQYF. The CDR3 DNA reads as TGTGCCAGCAGCCGAACCGGACTAGCGGGGAACACAGATACGCAGTATTTT.

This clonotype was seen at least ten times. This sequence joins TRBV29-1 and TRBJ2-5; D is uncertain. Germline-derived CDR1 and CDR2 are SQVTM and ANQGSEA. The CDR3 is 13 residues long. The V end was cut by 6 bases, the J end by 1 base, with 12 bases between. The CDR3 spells CSVYYGVQETQYF. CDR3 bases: TGCAGCGTGTATTATGGGGTCCAAGAGACCCAGTACTTC.

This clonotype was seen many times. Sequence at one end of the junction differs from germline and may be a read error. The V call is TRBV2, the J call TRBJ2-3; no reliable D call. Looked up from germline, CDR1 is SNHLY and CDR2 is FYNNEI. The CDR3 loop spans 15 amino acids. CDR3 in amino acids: CASSESGWRTDTQYF. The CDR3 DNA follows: TGTGCCAGCAGTGAAAGTGGTTGGCGCACCGATACGCAGTATTTT.